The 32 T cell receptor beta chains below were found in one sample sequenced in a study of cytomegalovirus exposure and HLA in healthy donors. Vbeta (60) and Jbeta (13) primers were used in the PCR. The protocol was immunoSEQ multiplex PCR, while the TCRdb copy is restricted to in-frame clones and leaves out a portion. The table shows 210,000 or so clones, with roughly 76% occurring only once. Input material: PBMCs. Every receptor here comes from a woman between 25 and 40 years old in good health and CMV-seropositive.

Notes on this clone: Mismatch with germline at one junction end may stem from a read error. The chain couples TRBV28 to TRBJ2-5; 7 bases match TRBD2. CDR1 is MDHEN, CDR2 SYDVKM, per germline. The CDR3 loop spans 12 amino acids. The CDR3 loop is CASSLAGESQYF. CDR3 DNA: TGTGCCAGCAGTTTAGCGGGAGAGTCCCAGTACTTC.

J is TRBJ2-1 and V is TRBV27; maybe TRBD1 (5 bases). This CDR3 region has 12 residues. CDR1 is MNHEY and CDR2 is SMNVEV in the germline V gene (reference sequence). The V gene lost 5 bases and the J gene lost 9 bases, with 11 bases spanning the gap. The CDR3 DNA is TGTGCCAGCAGTACGCTTAGGGGTGAGCAGTTCTTC. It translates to CASSTLRGEQFF.

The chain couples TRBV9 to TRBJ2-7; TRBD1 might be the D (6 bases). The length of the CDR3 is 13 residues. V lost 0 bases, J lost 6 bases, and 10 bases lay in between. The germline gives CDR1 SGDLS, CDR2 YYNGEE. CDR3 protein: CASSVEGVGEQYF. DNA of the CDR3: TGTGCCAGCAGCGTAGAGGGGGTAGGCGAGCAGTACTTC.

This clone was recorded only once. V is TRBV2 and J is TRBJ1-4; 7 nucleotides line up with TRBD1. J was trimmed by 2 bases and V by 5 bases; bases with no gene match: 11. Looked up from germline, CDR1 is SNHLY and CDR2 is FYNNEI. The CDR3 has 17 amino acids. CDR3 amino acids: CASSKRKGAGTNEKLFF. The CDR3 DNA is TGTGCCAGCAGTAAGCGGAAGGGGGCAGGGACTAATGAAAAACTGTTTTTT.

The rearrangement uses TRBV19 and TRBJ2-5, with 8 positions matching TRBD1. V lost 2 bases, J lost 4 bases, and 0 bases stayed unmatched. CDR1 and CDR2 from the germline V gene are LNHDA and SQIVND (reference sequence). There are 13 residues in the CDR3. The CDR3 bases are TGTGCCAGTAGTATACAGGGGGCAGAGACCCAGTACTTC. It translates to CASSIQGAETQYF.

CDR3 DNA: TGTGCCAGCAGCTTCTGGGAGGGATCGAACACCGGGGAGCTGTTTTTT. It is translated as CASSFWEGSNTGELFF. The chain carries TRBV11-2 and TRBJ2-2, with 7 positions matching TRBD2. This CDR3 comprises 16 residues. V dropped 3 bases and J dropped 0; count of bases not matched to a gene: 4. Germline V gene lookup returns CDR1 SGHAT and CDR2 FQNNGV.

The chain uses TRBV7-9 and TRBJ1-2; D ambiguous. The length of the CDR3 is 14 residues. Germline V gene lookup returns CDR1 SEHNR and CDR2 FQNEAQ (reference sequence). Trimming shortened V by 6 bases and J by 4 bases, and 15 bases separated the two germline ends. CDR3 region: CASSRPGQPYGYTF. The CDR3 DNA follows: TGTGCCAGCAGTAGACCTGGGCAGCCCTATGGCTACACCTTC.

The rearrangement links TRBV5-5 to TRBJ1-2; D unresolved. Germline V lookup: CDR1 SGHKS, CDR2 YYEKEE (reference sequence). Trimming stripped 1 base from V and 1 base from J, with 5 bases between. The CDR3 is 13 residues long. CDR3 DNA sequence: TGTGCCAGCAGCTTGTCCCATAACTATGGCTACACCTTC. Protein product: CASSLSHNYGYTF.

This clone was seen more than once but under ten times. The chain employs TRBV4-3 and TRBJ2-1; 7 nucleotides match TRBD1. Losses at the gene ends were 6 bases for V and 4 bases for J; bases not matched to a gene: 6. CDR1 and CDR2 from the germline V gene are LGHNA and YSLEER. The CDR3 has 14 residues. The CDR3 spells CASSTGTDYNEQFF. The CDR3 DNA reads TGCGCCAGCAGTACGGGGACAGATTACAATGAGCAGTTCTTC.

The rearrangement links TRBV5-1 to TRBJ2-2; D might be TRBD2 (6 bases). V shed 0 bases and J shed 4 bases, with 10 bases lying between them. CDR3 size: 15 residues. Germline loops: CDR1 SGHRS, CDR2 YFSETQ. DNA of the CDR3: TGCGCCAGCAGCTTGGGTGGGGGGACCACCGGGGAGCTGTTTTTT. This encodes CASSLGGGTTGELFF.

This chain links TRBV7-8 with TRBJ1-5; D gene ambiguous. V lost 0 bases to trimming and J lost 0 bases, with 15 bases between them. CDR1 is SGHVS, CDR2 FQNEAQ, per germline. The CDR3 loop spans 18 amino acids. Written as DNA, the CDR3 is TGTGCCAGCAGCTTAGCGCGCATTCCTTACCGTAGCAATCAGCCCCAGCATTTT. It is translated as CASSLARIPYRSNQPQHF.

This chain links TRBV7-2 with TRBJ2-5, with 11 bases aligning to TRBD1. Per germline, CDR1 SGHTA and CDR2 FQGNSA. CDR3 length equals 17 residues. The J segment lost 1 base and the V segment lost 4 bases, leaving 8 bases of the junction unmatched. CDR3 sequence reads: CASSWRGTGGGQETQYF. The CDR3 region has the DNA TGTGCCAGCAGCTGGCGAGGGACAGGGGGTGGCCAAGAGACCCAGTACTTC.

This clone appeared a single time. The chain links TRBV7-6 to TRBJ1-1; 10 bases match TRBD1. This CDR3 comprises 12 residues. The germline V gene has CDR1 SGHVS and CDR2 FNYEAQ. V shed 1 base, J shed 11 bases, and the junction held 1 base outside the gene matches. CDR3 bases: TGTGCCAGCAGCTTAGGGACAGGGGGTGCTTTCTTT. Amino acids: CASSLGTGGAFF.

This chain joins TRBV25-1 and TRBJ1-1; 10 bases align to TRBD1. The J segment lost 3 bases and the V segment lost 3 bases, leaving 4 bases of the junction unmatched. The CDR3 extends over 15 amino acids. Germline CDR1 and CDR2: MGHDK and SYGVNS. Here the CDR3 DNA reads TGTGCCAGCAGTGATTCTGGGACAGGGGACACTGAAGCTTTCTTT. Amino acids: CASSDSGTGDTEAFF. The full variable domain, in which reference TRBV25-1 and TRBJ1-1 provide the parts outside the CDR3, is EADIYQTPRYLVIGTGKKITLECSQTMGHDKMYWYQQDPGMELHLIHYSYGVNSTEKGDLSSESTVSRIRTEHFPLTLESARPSHTSQYLCASSDSGTGDTEAFFGQGTRLTVV.

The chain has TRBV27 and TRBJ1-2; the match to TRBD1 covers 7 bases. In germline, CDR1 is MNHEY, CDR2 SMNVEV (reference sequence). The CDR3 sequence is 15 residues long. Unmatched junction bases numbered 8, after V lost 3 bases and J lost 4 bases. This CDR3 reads CASSFGGGRAYGYTF. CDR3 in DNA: TGTGCCAGCAGTTTCGGAGGGGGCCGCGCCTATGGCTACACCTTC.

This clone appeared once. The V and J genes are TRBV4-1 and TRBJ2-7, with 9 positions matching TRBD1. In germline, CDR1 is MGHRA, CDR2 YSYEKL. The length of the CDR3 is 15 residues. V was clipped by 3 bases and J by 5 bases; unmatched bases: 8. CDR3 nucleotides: TGCGCCAGCAGCCAGCGGACAGGGGCTTGGGACGAGCAGTACTTC. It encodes CASSQRTGAWDEQYF.

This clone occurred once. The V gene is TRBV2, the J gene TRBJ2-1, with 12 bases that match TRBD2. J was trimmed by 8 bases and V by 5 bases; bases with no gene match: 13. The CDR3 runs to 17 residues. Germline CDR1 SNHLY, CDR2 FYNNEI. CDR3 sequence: CASSRKGLAGPGDEQFF. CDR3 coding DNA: TGTGCCAGCAGTCGAAAGGGACTAGCGGGCCCAGGGGATGAGCAGTTCTTC.

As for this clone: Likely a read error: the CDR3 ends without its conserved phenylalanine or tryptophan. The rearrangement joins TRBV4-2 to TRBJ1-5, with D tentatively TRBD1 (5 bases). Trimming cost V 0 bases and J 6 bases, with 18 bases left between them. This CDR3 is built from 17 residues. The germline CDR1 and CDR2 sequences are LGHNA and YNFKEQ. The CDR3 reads CASSQESSGLRGQPQHS. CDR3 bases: TGTGCCAGCAGCCAAGAGTCCTCGGGACTCCGAGGTCAGCCCCAGCATTCT.

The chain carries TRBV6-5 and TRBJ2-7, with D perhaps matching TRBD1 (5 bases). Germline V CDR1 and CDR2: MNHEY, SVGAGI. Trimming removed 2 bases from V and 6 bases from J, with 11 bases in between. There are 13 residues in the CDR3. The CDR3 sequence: CASSYATDSEQYF. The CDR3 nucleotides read TGTGCCAGCAGTTACGCGACAGATAGCGAGCAGTACTTC.

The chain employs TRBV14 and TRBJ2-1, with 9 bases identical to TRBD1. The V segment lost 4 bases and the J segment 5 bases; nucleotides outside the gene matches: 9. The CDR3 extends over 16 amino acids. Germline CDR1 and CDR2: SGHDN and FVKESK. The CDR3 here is CASSLIPGQGDNEQFF. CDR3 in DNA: TGTGCCAGCAGCCTTATACCGGGACAGGGTGACAATGAGCAGTTCTTC.

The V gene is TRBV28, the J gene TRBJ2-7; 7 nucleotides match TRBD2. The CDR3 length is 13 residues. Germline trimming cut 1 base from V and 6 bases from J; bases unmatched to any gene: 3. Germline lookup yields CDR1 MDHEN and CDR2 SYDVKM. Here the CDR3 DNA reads TGTGCCAGCAGTTTATTGTGGACTAGCGAGCAGTACTTC. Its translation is CASSLLWTSEQYF.

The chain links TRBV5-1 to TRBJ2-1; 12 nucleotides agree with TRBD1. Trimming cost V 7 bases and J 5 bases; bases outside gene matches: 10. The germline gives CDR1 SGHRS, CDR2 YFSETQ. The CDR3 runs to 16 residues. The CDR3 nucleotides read TGCGCCAGCGTAAGCGGGACAGGGGGCTTCAACAATGAGCAGTTCTTC. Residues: CASVSGTGGFNNEQFF.

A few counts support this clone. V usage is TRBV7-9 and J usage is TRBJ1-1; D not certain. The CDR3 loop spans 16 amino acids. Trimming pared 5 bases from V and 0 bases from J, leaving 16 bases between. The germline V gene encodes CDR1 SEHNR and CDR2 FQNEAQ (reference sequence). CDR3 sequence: CASSIGELLVNTEAFF. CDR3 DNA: TGTGCCAGCAGCATTGGAGAGTTACTGGTGAACACTGAAGCTTTCTTT.

For the CDR3, the DNA is TGCAGTGCAACAGGGCAGTCACCCCTCCACTTT. It yields the protein CSATGQSPLHF. The V call is TRBV20-1, the J call TRBJ1-6; tentative D call: TRBD1 (6 bases). CDR1 is DFQATT and CDR2 is SNEGSKA in the germline V gene (reference sequence). There are 11 residues in the CDR3. Trimming removed 6 bases from V and 10 bases from J, with 10 bases in between.

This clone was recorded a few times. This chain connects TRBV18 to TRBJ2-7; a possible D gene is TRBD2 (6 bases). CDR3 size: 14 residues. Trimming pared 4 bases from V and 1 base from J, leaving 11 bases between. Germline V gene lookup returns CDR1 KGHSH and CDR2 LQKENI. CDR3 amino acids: CASSRGLSSYEQYF. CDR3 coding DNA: TGTGCCAGCTCACGGGGACTGTCGTCCTACGAGCAGTACTTC.

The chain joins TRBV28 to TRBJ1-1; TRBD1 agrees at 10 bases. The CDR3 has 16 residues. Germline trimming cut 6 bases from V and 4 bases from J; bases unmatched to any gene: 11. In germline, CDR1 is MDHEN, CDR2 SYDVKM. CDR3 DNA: TGTGCCAGCAGCCCCTCGAGGACAGGGGGTCGCACTGAAGCTTTCTTT. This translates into CASSPSRTGGRTEAFF.

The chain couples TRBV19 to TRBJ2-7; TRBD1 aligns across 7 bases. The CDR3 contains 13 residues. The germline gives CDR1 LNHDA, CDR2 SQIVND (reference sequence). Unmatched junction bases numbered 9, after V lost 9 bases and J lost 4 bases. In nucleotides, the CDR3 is TGTGCCAGAGACCGACAGGGTGGGTACGAGCAGTACTTC. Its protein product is CARDRQGGYEQYF.

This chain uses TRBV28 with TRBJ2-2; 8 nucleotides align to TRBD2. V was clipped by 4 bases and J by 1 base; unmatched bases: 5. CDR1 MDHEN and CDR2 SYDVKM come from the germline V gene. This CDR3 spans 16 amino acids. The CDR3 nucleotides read TGTGCCAGCAGTTCGCCGGCGGGGGGGAACACCGGGGAGCTGTTTTTT. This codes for CASSSPAGGNTGELFF.

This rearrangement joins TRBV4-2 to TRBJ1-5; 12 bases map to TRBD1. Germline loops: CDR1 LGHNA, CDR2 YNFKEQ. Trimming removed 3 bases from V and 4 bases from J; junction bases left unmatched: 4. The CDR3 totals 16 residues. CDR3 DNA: TGTGCCAGCAGCCAGGGACAGGGGGCGCGTAATCAGCCCCAGCATTTT. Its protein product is CASSQGQGARNQPQHF.

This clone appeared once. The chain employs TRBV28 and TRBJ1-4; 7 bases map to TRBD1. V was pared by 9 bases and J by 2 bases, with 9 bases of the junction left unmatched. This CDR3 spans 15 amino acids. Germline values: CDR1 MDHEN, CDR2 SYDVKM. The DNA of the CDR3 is TGTGCCAGTACAGGGGAAATTGGGACTAATGAAAAACTGTTTTTT. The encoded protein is CASTGEIGTNEKLFF.

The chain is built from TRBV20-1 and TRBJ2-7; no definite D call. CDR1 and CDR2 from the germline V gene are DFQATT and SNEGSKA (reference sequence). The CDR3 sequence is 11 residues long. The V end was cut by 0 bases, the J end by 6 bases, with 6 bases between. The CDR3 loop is CSARDWAEQYF. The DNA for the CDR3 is TGCAGTGCTAGAGATTGGGCCGAGCAGTACTTC.

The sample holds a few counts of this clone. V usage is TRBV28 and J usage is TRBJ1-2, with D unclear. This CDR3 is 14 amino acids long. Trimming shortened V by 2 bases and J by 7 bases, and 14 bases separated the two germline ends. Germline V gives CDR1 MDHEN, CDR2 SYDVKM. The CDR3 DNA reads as TGTGCCAGCAGTTTACTTCCTTTTGAGGGTGGCTACACCTTC. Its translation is CASSLLPFEGGYTF.